The 20 T cell receptor beta chains listed next were all sequenced from one sample in a study of blood T cell repertoires in COVID-19. Using immunoSEQ multiplex PCR, the repertoire was profiled, and TCRdb retains in-frame clones only, with some absent. The sample contains 50,000 to 60,000 clones, around four fifths of which appear only once. The sample was peripheral blood. These receptors all stem from a man aged 70 or older with active COVID-19.

V usage is TRBV4-1 and J usage is TRBJ2-7; the D gene is possibly TRBD2 (5 bases). CDR3 length: 17 amino acids. Trimming took 0 bases from V and 0 from J, leaving 15 bases between them. Germline CDR1 is MGHRA and CDR2 is YSYEKL. The CDR3 region has the DNA TGCGCCAGCAGCCAAGATGTTACGGGAATACTCTCCTACGAGCAGTACTTC. It translates to CASSQDVTGILSYEQYF.

The chain links TRBV24-1 to TRBJ2-3, with D possibly matching TRBD2 (5 bases). The CDR3 spans 15 residues. Deletions cut 3 bases from V and 3 bases from J, with 12 bases between. Germline lookup yields CDR1 KGHDR and CDR2 SFDVKD. The chain's CDR3 is CATSDASGITDTQYF. In DNA form, the CDR3 reads TGTGCCACCAGTGATGCATCGGGGATAACAGATACGCAGTATTTT.

V usage is TRBV10-3 and J usage is TRBJ1-6; TRBD1 aligns across 7 bases. Germline V CDR1 and CDR2: ENHRY, SYGVKD. The V segment lost 0 bases and the J segment 4 bases; nucleotides outside the gene matches: 3. The CDR3 length is 16 residues. Here the CDR3 DNA reads TGTGCCATCAGTGAGTCAGGGGGCGTATATAATTCACCCCTCCACTTT. This encodes CAISESGGVYNSPLHF.

The genes are TRBV9 and TRBJ1-6, with D uncertain. This CDR3 has 16 residues. CDR1 is SGDLS and CDR2 is YYNGEE in the germline V gene. V dropped 4 bases and J dropped 7 bases, with 18 bases sitting between them. The CDR3 region is CASSPLYGGSNSPLHF. CDR3 DNA sequence: TGTGCCAGCAGCCCCCTCTATGGCGGCTCGAATTCACCCCTCCACTTT.

In nucleotides, the CDR3 is TGTGCCAGCAGCGCCTCAGACTATGGCTACACCTTC. Its translation: CASSASDYGYTF. The V and J genes are TRBV7-2 and TRBJ1-2; D uncertain. Between the trimmed V and J ends, which lost 5 bases and 3 bases, there was a span of 7 bases. The CDR3 has 12 amino acids. In germline, CDR1 is SGHTA, CDR2 FQGNSA.

The V gene is TRBV9, the J gene TRBJ2-3; tentative D call: TRBD1 (6 bases). V lost 4 bases to trimming and J lost 3 bases, with 18 bases between them. The CDR3 consists of 16 residues. CDR1 is SGDLS, CDR2 YYNGEE, per germline. CDR3 amino acids: CASSPKSGRGTDTQYF. CDR3 DNA: TGTGCCAGCAGCCCCAAAAGTGGCAGGGGTACAGATACGCAGTATTTT.

The chain has TRBV3-1 (or the pseudogene TRBV3-2) and TRBJ2-7; D remains unclear. The germline V gene has CDR1 LGHDT and CDR2 YNNKEL (reference sequence). V was clipped by 4 bases and J by 7 bases, with 20 bases between them. This CDR3 is 15 amino acids long. The CDR3 sequence is CASSRPANLSREQYF. CDR3 sequence (DNA): TGTGCCAGCAGCCGCCCGGCTAACCTATCCAGGGAGCAGTACTTC.

The rearrangement uses TRBV27 and TRBJ1-4; D possibly corresponds to TRBD1 (6 bases). The CDR3 has 14 residues. The ends were cut back, 5 bases at V and 11 bases at J, with 18 bases in the middle. Germline lookup yields CDR1 MNHEY and CDR2 SMNVEV (reference sequence). This CDR3 reads CASSTLQGIRKLFF. The DNA of the CDR3 is TGTGCCAGCAGTACCTTACAGGGTATAAGGAAACTGTTTTTT. The full variable domain, with the rest looked up from reference TRBV27 and TRBJ1-4, is EAQVTQNPRYLITVTGKKLTVTCSQNMNHEYMSWYRQDPGLGLRQIYYSMNVEVTDKGDVPEGYKVSRKEKRNFPLILESPSPNQTSLYFCASSTLQGIRKLFFGSGTQLSVL.

The chain joins TRBV18 to TRBJ2-3; TRBD1 aligns across 10 bases. The CDR3 runs 17 residues. Germline values: CDR1 KGHSH, CDR2 LQKENI. V lost 0 bases to trimming and J lost 2 bases; unmatched junction nucleotides: 5. This CDR3 reads CASSPPGTGVLTDTQYF. The CDR3 DNA reads as TGTGCCAGCTCACCACCGGGGACAGGGGTTCTCACAGATACGCAGTATTTT.

This clone was found once. The chain links TRBV27 to TRBJ1-2; 10 bases line up with TRBD1. The CDR3 runs 14 residues. Germline V lookup: CDR1 MNHEY, CDR2 SMNVEV (reference sequence). V was clipped by 4 bases and J by 8 bases; unmatched bases: 7. The CDR3 is CASSSQTGGAGYTF. The CDR3 bases are TGTGCCAGCAGTTCTCAGACAGGGGGCGCGGGCTACACCTTC.

Remarks on this clone: The junction does not match germline at one end; this may be a read error. The genes are TRBV13 and TRBJ2-7; maybe TRBD1 (6 bases). Germline assignment: CDR1 PRHDT and CDR2 FYEKMQ (reference sequence). CDR3 size: 15 residues. As DNA, the CDR3 is TGTACCAGCAGCTCGACAGGCGCTAGGGCCTACGAGCAGTACTTC. Its protein product is CTSSSTGARAYEQYF.

This rearrangement joins TRBV3-1 (or the pseudogene TRBV3-2) to TRBJ2-2; D uncertain. Trimming removed 9 bases at V and 3 bases at J, with 14 bases between. CDR1 is LGHDT and CDR2 is YNNKEL in the germline V gene (reference sequence). CDR3 size: 14 residues. The CDR3 DNA reads as TGTGCCAGAGCCCGTGCCCCGGACACCGGGGAGCTGTTTTTT. This encodes CARARAPDTGELFF.

The CDR3 DNA sequence: TGTGCCAGTAGAGACAGGCTAGGTTCACCCCTCCACTTT. This sequence encodes CASRDRLGSPLHF. V usage is TRBV2 and J usage is TRBJ1-6; D is perhaps TRBD1 (6 bases). Trimming removed 9 bases from V and 9 bases from J, with 15 bases in between. Germline V gives CDR1 SNHLY, CDR2 FYNNEI. This CDR3 is 13 amino acids long.

This rearrangement joins TRBV6-5 to TRBJ1-4, with 9 bases aligning to TRBD1. The CDR3 contains 15 residues. With 3 bases clipped from V and 3 bases from J, the junction kept 2 bases outside the gene matches. The germline gives CDR1 MNHEY, CDR2 SVGAGI. The CDR3 region is CASSYRDRANEKLFF. DNA for the CDR3: TGTGCCAGCAGTTATAGGGACAGGGCTAATGAAAAACTGTTTTTT.

The V and J genes are TRBV11-1 and TRBJ2-1; 10 nucleotides line up with TRBD1. The germline CDR1 and CDR2 sequences are SGHAT and FQDESV (reference sequence). This CDR3 spans 15 amino acids. The trim removed 5 bases at V and 4 bases at J, leaving 5 bases unmatched. CDR3 coding DNA: TGTGCCAGCAGCCCCGGGACAGGGGCTTACAATGAGCAGTTCTTC. This gives the protein CASSPGTGAYNEQFF.

The chain uses TRBV5-8 and TRBJ1-1, with D possibly TRBD1 on 6 matching bases. With 2 bases removed from V and 4 bases from J, the gap between germline ends came to 18 bases. The CDR3 loop spans 16 amino acids. Germline assignment: CDR1 SGHTS and CDR2 YDEGEE. The CDR3 DNA follows: TGTGCCAGCAGCTTTTCGGGGGGCATTAGTGGCACTGAAGCTTTCTTT. Protein sequence: CASSFSGGISGTEAFF. The full variable domain, rest sourced from reference TRBV5-8 and TRBJ1-1, is EAGVTQSPTHLIKTRGQQATLRCSPISGHTSVYWYQQALGLGLQFLLWYDEGEERNRGNFPPRFSGRQFPNYSSELNVNALELEDSALYLCASSFSGGISGTEAFFGQGTRLTVV.

The chain carries TRBV12-3 or TRBV12-4 and TRBJ1-4, with 7 bases identical to TRBD1. CDR3 size: 13 residues. With 6 bases clipped from V and 5 bases from J, the junction kept 3 bases outside the gene matches. The chain's CDR3 is CASRPTGNEKLFF. In nucleotides, the CDR3 is TGTGCCAGCAGGCCGACAGGGAATGAAAAACTGTTTTTT.

V usage is TRBV6-5 and J usage is TRBJ2-1, with 8 bases matching TRBD1. Trimming took 4 bases from V and 5 from J; bases not matched to a gene: 10. The CDR3 contains 16 residues. Germline V CDR1 and CDR2: MNHEY, SVGAGI. CDR3 loop: CASSLYEGQGHNEQFF. The CDR3 bases are TGTGCCAGCAGTTTGTACGAAGGACAGGGACACAATGAGCAGTTCTTC.

CDR3 DNA sequence: TGTGCCAGCAGCTTAGAAAGTCGCGGGTACCGCAATCAGCCCCAGCATTTT. This codes for CASSLESRGYRNQPQHF. The rearrangement uses TRBV7-8 and TRBJ1-5, with D hard to call. V was cut by 1 base and J by 2 bases, with 15 bases left in between. The CDR3 is 17 residues long. In germline, CDR1 is SGHVS, CDR2 FQNEAQ.

This chain links TRBV7-2 with TRBJ2-2; 10 bases match TRBD1. Germline CDR1 SGHTA, CDR2 FQGNSA. This CDR3 has 15 residues. With V trimmed by 6 bases and J by 6 bases, 7 bases remained unmatched. The CDR3 protein is CASRPTGGFAGELFF. The DNA for the CDR3 is TGTGCCAGCAGGCCGACAGGGGGCTTCGCCGGGGAGCTGTTTTTT.